A single sample gave rise to the 11 T cell receptor beta chains below, sequenced in a study of T cell repertoires in cytomegalovirus infection. Each CDR3 protein gets one entry after TCRdb re-called the reads with MiXCR. The table shows about 180,000 distinct CDR3 sequences, with 13% to 15% occurring only once. The sequenced material came from PBMCs. These receptors were taken from a human donor in good health (CMV status not recorded). Some clones in this sample may be carry-over from other donors' samples.

This clonotype was seen a handful of times. J is TRBJ2-1 and V is TRBV14; D assignment may be TRBD1 or TRBD2 (7 bases each). Trimming cost V 1 base and J 9 bases, with 10 bases left between them. The CDR3 has 13 residues. CDR1 is SGHDN, CDR2 FVKESK, per germline. The CDR3 here is CASSQVRGGEQFF. CDR3 sequence (DNA): TGTGCCAGCAGCCAAGTCAGGGGGGGTGAGCAGTTCTTC.

This clonotype was picked up many times. CDR3 loop: CASSGKGRDTGELFF. The CDR3 nucleotides read TGCGCCAGCAGTGGAAAGGGGCGCGACACCGGGGAGCTGTTTTTT. This sequence joins TRBV10-1 and TRBJ2-2, with a tentative D call TRBD1 (5 bases). The V and J ends lost 4 bases and 3 bases respectively, with 12 bases between them. CDR1 WNHNN and CDR2 SYGVQD come from the germline V gene (reference sequence). There are 15 residues in the CDR3.

This clonotype came up a few times. The V and J genes are TRBV6-5 and TRBJ1-2; D unresolved. V was clipped by 2 bases and J by 4 bases, with 14 bases between them. This CDR3 contains 15 residues. The germline V gene encodes CDR1 MNHEY and CDR2 SVGAGI. CDR3 residues: CASSYRHSGSYGYTF. The CDR3 coding sequence is TGTGCCAGCAGTTACAGACATTCTGGATCCTATGGCTACACCTTC.

This clonotype showed up many times. This chain connects TRBV7-3 to TRBJ2-2; TRBD1 matches 8 bases. The ends lost 4 bases at V and 5 bases at J; junction bases unmatched: 3. The CDR3 is made up of 14 amino acids. Germline V gene data show CDR1 as SGHTA and CDR2 as FQGTGA. CDR3 protein: CASSSRGRTGELFF. The CDR3 DNA follows: TGTGCCAGCAGCTCCAGGGGGCGGACCGGGGAGCTGTTTTTT.

This clonotype was observed many times. The rearrangement joins TRBV10-3 to TRBJ2-1; D may be TRBD1 (6 bases). The CDR3 spans 16 residues. Germline CDR1 ENHRY, CDR2 SYGVKD. Trimming shortened V by 6 bases and J by 8 bases, and 23 bases separated the two germline ends. Written as DNA, the CDR3 is TGTGCCATCAGGGGACACGGACGGACGCAAAAAGATGAGCAGTTCTTC. Translating gives CAIRGHGRTQKDEQFF.

This clonotype showed up many times. This chain uses TRBV7-2 with TRBJ2-6; no clear D. Trimming left V 6 bases short and J 0 bases short, with 15 bases between. CDR1 SGHTA and CDR2 FQGNSA come from the germline V gene. The CDR3 is made up of 17 amino acids. CDR3 protein: CASSQKDLVSGANVLTF. The DNA for the CDR3 is TGTGCCAGCAGTCAAAAGGACCTTGTCTCTGGGGCCAACGTCCTGACTTTC.

This clonotype has ten or more counts. The CDR3 nucleotides are TGTGCCAGTAGTATCGACAGGCCCTCGAACACCGGGGAGCTGTTTTTT. Protein sequence: CASSIDRPSNTGELFF. V usage is TRBV19 and J usage is TRBJ2-2; weak D call: TRBD1 (6 bases). The CDR3 covers 16 residues. The germline gives CDR1 LNHDA, CDR2 SQIVND (reference sequence). The V and J ends lost 3 bases and 0 bases respectively, with 11 bases between them.

This clonotype has more than one count but fewer than ten. The chain joins TRBV18 to TRBJ2-5, with D maybe TRBD1 (5 bases). Trimming cost V 4 bases and J 1 base, with 7 bases left between them. Germline loops: CDR1 KGHSH, CDR2 LQKENI. The CDR3 length is 13 residues. The CDR3 region is CASSRGSQETQYF. CDR3 DNA sequence: TGTGCCAGCTCACGGGGCAGCCAAGAGACCCAGTACTTC. The full variable domain, with the rest looked up from reference TRBV18 and TRBJ2-5, is NAGVMQNPRHLVRRRGQEARLRCSPMKGHSHVYWYRQLPEEGLKFMVYLQKENIIDESGMPKERFSAEFPKEGPSILRIQQVVRGDSAAYFCASSRGSQETQYFGPGTRLLVL.

This clonotype has a count of ten or more. The chain joins TRBV7-2 to TRBJ1-5; maybe TRBD1 (5 bases). V shed 1 base and J shed 6 bases, with 13 bases lying between them. CDR1 SGHTA and CDR2 FQGNSA come from the germline V gene. The length of the CDR3 is 15 residues. The CDR3 spells CASSLEEGPVQPQHF. The CDR3 bases are TGTGCCAGCAGCTTAGAGGAGGGGCCCGTTCAGCCCCAGCATTTT.

This clonotype was detected ten times or more. The rearrangement uses TRBV7-8 and TRBJ2-3; D might be TRBD1 (6 bases). Germline V gene sequence: CDR1 SGHVS, CDR2 FQNEAQ. Trimming removed 0 bases at V and 2 bases at J, with 9 bases between. This CDR3 has 15 residues. This chain's CDR3 is CASSLAGGFTDTQYF. In DNA form, the CDR3 reads TGTGCCAGCAGCTTAGCAGGGGGTTTCACAGATACGCAGTATTTT. The full variable domain, rest sourced from reference TRBV7-8 and TRBJ2-3, is GAGVSQSPRYKVAKRGQDVALRCDPISGHVSLFWYQQALGQGPEFLTYFQNEAQLDKSGLPSDRFFAERPEGSVSTLKIQRTQQEDSAVYLCASSLAGGFTDTQYFGPGTRLTVL.

As to this clonotype: A read error may be the cause here, since a much bigger clone is one base away. The genes are TRBV6-2 or TRBV6-3 and TRBJ2-7; D possibly corresponds to TRBD2 (5 bases). The CDR3 loop spans 13 amino acids. V was shortened by 10 bases and J by 1 base, with 14 bases between the two germline ends. Germline V gives CDR1 MNHEY, CDR2 SVGEGT. CDR3: CANMRARSYEQYF. CDR3 DNA sequence: TGTGCCAACATGAGGGCGCGGTCCTACGAGCAGTACTTC.